Presented here are 6 T cell receptor beta chains from one specimen sequenced in a study of T cell repertoires in cytomegalovirus infection. TCRdb redid the calling of the reads with MiXCR, one entry per CDR3 protein. The table records over 100,000 distinct CDR3 sequences, around 30% of them present only once. The antigens for these receptors are not known. Sequences were derived from CD8+ T cells from cultured PBMCs, sampled from culture after CMV antigen stimulation. Every receptor here comes from a human donor in good health (CMV status not recorded). Some clones in this sample may be carry-over from other donors' samples.

There are a few counts of this clonotype. The gene calls are TRBV11-2 and TRBJ2-1; 9 bases match TRBD2. This CDR3 spans 16 amino acids. CDR1 is SGHAT, CDR2 FQNNGV, per germline. J gave up 1 base and V 5 bases, and 6 bases lay outside the gene matches. CDR3 nucleotides: TGTGCCAGCAGCCGTCGACTAGCGGTTTCCTACAATGAGCAGTTCTTC. It yields the protein CASSRRLAVSYNEQFF.

This clonotype was detected a few times. The chain has TRBV5-6 and TRBJ2-2; 12 bases are shared with TRBD2. The V segment lost 0 bases and the J segment 8 bases; nucleotides outside the gene matches: 5. Germline V lookup: CDR1 SGHDT, CDR2 YYEEEE. CDR3 length equals 16 residues. CDR3 loop: CASSLVTSGGSGELFF. In DNA, the CDR3 is TGTGCCAGCAGCTTGGTGACTAGCGGGGGATCTGGGGAGCTGTTTTTT. Based on the CDR3 plus reference TRBV5-6 and TRBJ2-2, the full variable domain is DAGVTQSPTHLIKTRGQQVTLRCSPKSGHDTVSWYQQALGQGPQFIFQYYEEEERQRGNFPDRFSGHQFPNYSSELNVNALLLGDSALYLCASSLVTSGGSGELFFGEGSRLTVL.

V and J are TRBV15 and TRBJ1-4, with D possibly TRBD1 on 6 matching bases. V was trimmed by 1 base and J by 4 bases, leaving 13 bases between them. The CDR3 length is 16 residues. From germline, CDR1 is LNHNV and CDR2 YYDKDF (reference sequence). The CDR3 loop is CATSRVTDSLNEKLFF. The CDR3 DNA reads as TGTGCCACCAGCAGAGTAACGGACAGCCTTAATGAAAAACTGTTTTTT.

V gene TRBV28 combines with J gene TRBJ2-5; no definite D call. V was cut by 4 bases and J by 0 bases, with 12 bases left in between. CDR3 length: 15 amino acids. CDR1 and CDR2 (germline): MDHEN, SYDVKM. The CDR3: CASSSIGRNQETQYF. The CDR3, as DNA: TGTGCCAGCAGTTCCATCGGACGGAACCAAGAGACCCAGTACTTC.

The table lists this clonotype with a few counts. V gene TRBV27 combines with J gene TRBJ2-3; 11 bases line up with TRBD2. This CDR3 region has 17 residues. The germline V gene has CDR1 MNHEY and CDR2 SMNVEV (reference sequence). With 5 bases clipped from V and 2 bases from J, the junction kept 9 bases outside the gene matches. CDR3 nucleotide sequence: TGTGCCAGCAGTACAATAGCGGGGGGGCCCGTCACAGATACGCAGTATTTT. This encodes CASSTIAGGPVTDTQYF.

V and J are TRBV19 and TRBJ2-7, with 7 bases lining up with TRBD2. The V and J ends lost 1 base and 6 bases, in that order; junction bases with no gene match: 3. The germline V gene encodes CDR1 LNHDA and CDR2 SQIVND (reference sequence). This CDR3 has 13 residues. The CDR3: CASSIAGGSEQYF. CDR3 in DNA: TGTGCCAGTAGTATAGCGGGGGGAAGCGAGCAGTACTTC.